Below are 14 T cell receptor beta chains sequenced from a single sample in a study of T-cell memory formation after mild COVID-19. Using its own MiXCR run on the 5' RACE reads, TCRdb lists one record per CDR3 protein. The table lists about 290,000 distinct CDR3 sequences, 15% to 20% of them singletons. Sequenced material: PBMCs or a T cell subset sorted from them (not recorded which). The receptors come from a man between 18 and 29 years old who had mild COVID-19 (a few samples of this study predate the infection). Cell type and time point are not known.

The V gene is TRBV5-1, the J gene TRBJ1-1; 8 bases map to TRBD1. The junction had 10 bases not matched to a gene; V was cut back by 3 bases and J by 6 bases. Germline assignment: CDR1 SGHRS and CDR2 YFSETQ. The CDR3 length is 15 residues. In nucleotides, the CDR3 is TGCGCCAGCAGCTCGCGTACGGACAGGGTGGCTGAAGCTTTCTTT. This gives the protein CASSSRTDRVAEAFF.

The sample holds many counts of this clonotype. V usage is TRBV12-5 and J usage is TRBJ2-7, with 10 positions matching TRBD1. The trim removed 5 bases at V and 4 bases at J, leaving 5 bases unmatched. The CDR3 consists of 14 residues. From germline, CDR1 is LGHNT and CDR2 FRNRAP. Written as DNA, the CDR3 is TGTGCTAGTGGTCCGGGGACAGGGGTGTACGAGCAGTACTTC. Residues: CASGPGTGVYEQYF.

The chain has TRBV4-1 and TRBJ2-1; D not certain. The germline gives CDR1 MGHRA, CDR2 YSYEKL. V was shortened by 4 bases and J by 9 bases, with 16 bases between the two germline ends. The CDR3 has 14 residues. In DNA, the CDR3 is TGCGCCAGCAGCCTCGGACGGGCCTTTAGTGAGCAGTTCTTC. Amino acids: CASSLGRAFSEQFF.

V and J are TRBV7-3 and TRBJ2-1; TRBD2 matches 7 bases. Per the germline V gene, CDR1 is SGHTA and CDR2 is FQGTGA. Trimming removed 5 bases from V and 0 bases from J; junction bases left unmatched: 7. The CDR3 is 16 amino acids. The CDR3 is CASSGSGASSYNEQFF. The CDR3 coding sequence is TGTGCCAGCAGCGGGAGCGGGGCTAGCTCCTACAATGAGCAGTTCTTC.

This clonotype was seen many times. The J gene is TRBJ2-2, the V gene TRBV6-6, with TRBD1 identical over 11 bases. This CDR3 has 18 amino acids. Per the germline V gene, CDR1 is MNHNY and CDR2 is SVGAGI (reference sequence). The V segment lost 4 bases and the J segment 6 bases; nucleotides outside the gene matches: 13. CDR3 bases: TGTGCCAGCAGTTCTCCAATCGGACAGGGGGCCAATCCCGGGGAGCTGTTTTTT. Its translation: CASSSPIGQGANPGELFF.

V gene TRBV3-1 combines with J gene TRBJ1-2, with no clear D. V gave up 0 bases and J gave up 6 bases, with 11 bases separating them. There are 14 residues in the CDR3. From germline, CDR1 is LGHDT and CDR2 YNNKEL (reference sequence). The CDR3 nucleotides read TGTGCCAGCAGCCAAGACAGGCGGGGTAATGGCTACACCTTC. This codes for CASSQDRRGNGYTF.

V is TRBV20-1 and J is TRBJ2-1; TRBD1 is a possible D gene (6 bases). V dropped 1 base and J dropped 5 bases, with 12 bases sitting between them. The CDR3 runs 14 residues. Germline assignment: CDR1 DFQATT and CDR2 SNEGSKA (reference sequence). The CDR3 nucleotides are TGCAGTGCTAGAGTCGACAGGAGAAACAATGAGCAGTTCTTC. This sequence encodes CSARVDRRNNEQFF.

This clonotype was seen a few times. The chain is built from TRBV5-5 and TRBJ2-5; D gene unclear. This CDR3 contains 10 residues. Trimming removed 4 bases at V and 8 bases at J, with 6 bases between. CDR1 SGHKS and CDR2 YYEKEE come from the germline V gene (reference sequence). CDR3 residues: CASSPGTQYF. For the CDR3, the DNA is TGTGCCAGCAGCCCAGGCACCCAGTACTTC. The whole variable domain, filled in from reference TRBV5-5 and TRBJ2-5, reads DAGVTQSPTHLIKTRGQQVTLRCSPISGHKSVSWYQQVLGQGPQFIFQYYEKEERGRGNFPDRFSARQFPNYSSELNVNALLLGDSALYLCASSPGTQYFGPGTRLLVL.

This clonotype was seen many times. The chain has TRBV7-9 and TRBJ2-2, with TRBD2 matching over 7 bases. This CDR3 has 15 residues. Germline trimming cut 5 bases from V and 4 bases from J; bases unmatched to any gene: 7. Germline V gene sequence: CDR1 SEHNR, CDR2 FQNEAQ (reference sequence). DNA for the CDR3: TGTGCCAGCAGCCTCAGTCGCGGGGGCACCGGGGAGCTGTTTTTT. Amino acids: CASSLSRGGTGELFF.

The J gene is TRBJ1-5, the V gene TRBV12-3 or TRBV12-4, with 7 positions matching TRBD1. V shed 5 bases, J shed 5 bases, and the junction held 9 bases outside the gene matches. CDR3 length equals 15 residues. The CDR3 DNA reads TGTGCCAGCAGTGTCCGGGGACAGAAAGATCAGCCCCAGCATTTT. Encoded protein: CASSVRGQKDQPQHF.

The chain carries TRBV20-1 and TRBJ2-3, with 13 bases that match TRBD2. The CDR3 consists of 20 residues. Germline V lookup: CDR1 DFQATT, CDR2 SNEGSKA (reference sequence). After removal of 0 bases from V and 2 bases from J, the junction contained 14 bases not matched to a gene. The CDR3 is CSARDPRLAGGGGSTDTQYF. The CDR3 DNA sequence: TGCAGTGCTAGAGACCCCCGACTAGCGGGGGGTGGGGGGTCCACAGATACGCAGTATTTT.

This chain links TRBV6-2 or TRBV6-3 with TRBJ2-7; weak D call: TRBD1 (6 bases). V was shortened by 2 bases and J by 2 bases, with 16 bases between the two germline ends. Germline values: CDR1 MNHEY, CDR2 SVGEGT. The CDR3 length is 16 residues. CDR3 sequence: CASSYPDGTFTYEQYF. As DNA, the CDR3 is TGTGCCAGCAGTTACCCAGACGGGACATTTACCTACGAGCAGTACTTC.

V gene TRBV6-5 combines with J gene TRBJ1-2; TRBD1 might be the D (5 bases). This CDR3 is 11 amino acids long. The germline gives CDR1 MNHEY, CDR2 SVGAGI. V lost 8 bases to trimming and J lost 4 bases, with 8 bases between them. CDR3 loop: CASGGAYGYTF. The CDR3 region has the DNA TGTGCCAGCGGGGGAGCCTATGGCTACACCTTC.

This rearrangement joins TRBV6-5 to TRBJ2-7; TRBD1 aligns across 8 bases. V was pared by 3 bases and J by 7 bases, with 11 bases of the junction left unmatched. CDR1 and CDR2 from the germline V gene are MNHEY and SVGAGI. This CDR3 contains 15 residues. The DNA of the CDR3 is TGTGCCAGCAGTTATGCGACAGGGGAGGAGTGGGAGCAGTACTTC. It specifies CASSYATGEEWEQYF.